Listed here are 4 T cell receptor beta chains from one sample, sequenced in a study of technical replicates of blood from a handful of donors. The data were produced by immunoSEQ multiplex PCR, yet TCRdb's version contains in-frame clones alone and is incomplete. Of more than 90,000 clones listed, about 95% are singletons. Sequenced: T cells isolated from PBMCs. These receptors were taken from a human donor in good health.

The rearrangement joins TRBV6-1 to TRBJ1-5; D not certain. The CDR3 sequence is 14 residues long. In germline, CDR1 is MNHNS, CDR2 SASEGT. V was cut by 7 bases and J by 0 bases, with 10 bases left in between. The CDR3: CASTQIDSNQPQHF. DNA of the CDR3: TGTGCCAGCACACAGATTGATAGCAATCAGCCCCAGCATTTT.

V usage is TRBV2 and J usage is TRBJ2-7; 10 bases agree with TRBD2. The CDR3 length is 14 residues. CDR1 and CDR2 from the germline V gene are SNHLY and FYNNEI. After removal of 3 bases from V and 5 bases from J, the junction contained 4 bases not matched to a gene. The CDR3 sequence: CASSDSSGRDEQYF. As DNA, the CDR3 is TGTGCCAGCAGTGATTCTAGCGGGAGAGACGAGCAGTACTTC. The full variable domain, with the rest looked up from reference TRBV2 and TRBJ2-7, is EPEVTQTPSHQVTQMGQEVILRCVPISNHLYFYWYRQILGQKVEFLVSFYNNEISEKSEIFDDQFSVERPDGSNFTLKIRSTKLEDSAMYFCASSDSSGRDEQYFGPGTRLTVT.

This chain uses TRBV5-4 with TRBJ2-3; D is uncertain. Trimming took 4 bases from V and 1 from J, leaving 10 bases between them. The CDR3 covers 14 residues. Germline CDR1 and CDR2: SGHNT and YYREEE (reference sequence). The DNA for the CDR3 is TGTGCCAGCAGCCCCCGGTCCGGCACAGATACGCAGTATTTT. This translates into CASSPRSGTDTQYF.

The rearrangement links TRBV7-2 to TRBJ2-7; perhaps TRBD1 as D (6 bases). Germline V gives CDR1 SGHTA, CDR2 FQGNSA. V shed 5 bases and J shed 2 bases, with 13 bases lying between them. This CDR3 has 14 amino acids. CDR3 sequence (DNA): TGTGCCAGCAGCCCAGGACAGATAACCTACGAGCAGTACTTC. As protein: CASSPGQITYEQYF. Filled out from reference TRBV7-2 and TRBJ2-7, the complete variable domain reads GAGVSQSPSNKVTEKGKDVELRCDPISGHTALYWYRQSLGQGLEFLIYFQGNSAPDKSGLPSDRFSAERTGGSVSTLTIQRTQQEDSAVYLCASSPGQITYEQYFGPGTRLTVT.